The T cell receptor (beta chain) described here comes from a study of T-cell reconstitution after alpha-beta-depleted transplantation in children. This sample's TCRbeta library carried unique molecular identifier barcodes. Each CDR3 protein gets one entry after TCRdb re-called the PCR reads with MiXCR. There are a few hundred thousand distinct CDR3 sequences in the sample; over 20% occur only once, and about 35% lies in the top ten. The germline gives CDR1 LGHNT, CDR2 FRNRAP. The CDR3 totals 17 residues. Trimming took off 0 bases at V and 0 bases at J, with 13 bases between the two ends. Turning to this clonotype: The target antigen is unknown.

Notes on the study in general: When one year had passed after transplant, most T-cell counts and diversity came from newly produced T cells. At day 60, the high TCRbeta diversity found in some patients originated from recipient T cells and thymic progenitors that had survived. Approximately two months post-transplant, alpha-beta T cells reportedly originated from several hundred expanded graft clones.

This chain joins TRBV12-5 and TRBJ2-3; TRBD2 is a possible D gene (7 bases). The receptor comes from a boy under three years old with Wiskott-Aldrich syndrome, due to receive a stem cell transplant. The sample consisted of PBMCs, taken before TCRalphabeta/CD19-depleted stem cell transplant. The CDR3 nucleotides are TGTGCTAGTGGTTTGGTACGCGGGGGCTCAAGCACAGATACGCAGTATTTT. This encodes CASGLVRGGSSTDTQYF.